This T cell receptor beta chain was sequenced in a study of CXCR3-negative and CXCR3-positive naive CD8 T cells. Findings of the study overall: Similar TRBV-TRBJ usage was seen in naive cells (both CXCR3-negative and CXCR3-positive), but memory cells differed. Sequencing showed both naive subsets with comparably high diversity, and memory CD8+ cells much lower. Higher TRB CDR3 hydrophobicity marked CXCR3-positive naive cells relative to CXCR3-negative naive cells.

Triplicates of about 270,000 cells were sorted from each CD8+ T cell subset. Naive CD8+ T lymphocytes were specified as CD45RO-CCR7+CD27+CD95-. CDR1 is SGHRS, CDR2 YFSETQ, per germline. CDR3 length: 13 amino acids. The libraries of TRB cDNA were prepared using 5' RACE with UMI labels. TCRdb processed the 5' RACE reads again and assigns one entry to each CDR3 protein, with no DNA. The sample's table shows some 150,000 distinct CDR3 sequences. Notes on this clonotype: Antigen unknown.

This chain connects TRBV5-1 to TRBJ2-7. The sequencing sample was made of naive CXCR3+ CD8+ T cells from blood. Subset denoted: CD45RO-CCR7+CD27+CD95- naive CD8+ T cells expressing CXCR3 (TNR3+). The TCR comes from a human donor in good health. Some clones in this sample may be carry-over from other donors' samples. Here the CDR3 reads CANRGELTYEQYF.